This T cell receptor beta chain was retrieved from a study of T-cell memory formation after mild COVID-19. This clonotype was recorded many times. Per germline, CDR1 SQVTM and CDR2 ANQGSEA. Trimming took 4 bases from V and 4 from J, leaving 10 bases between them. CDR3 length: 12 amino acids. TCRdb re-called the 5' RACE reads with MiXCR, one entry per CDR3 protein. The data show over 450,000 distinct CDR3 sequences, with roughly 20% seen just once and under 15% held by the top ten. Specimen: PBMCs or a T cell subset sorted from them (not recorded which). This sequence was found in an adult woman who had mild COVID-19 (a few samples of this study predate the infection). Cell type and time point are not known. The chain combines TRBV29-1 with TRBJ1-2, with D unresolved. The CDR3 DNA is TGCAGCGTTGTGAAGGGTACCTATGGCTACACCTTC. It specifies CSVVKGTYGYTF.